The 6 T cell receptor beta chains below all came from one sample that was sequenced in a study of T cell responses to AZD1222 COVID-19 vaccine. Sequencing was performed with immunoSEQ multiplex PCR; in TCRdb, only in-frame clones are kept and a portion is missing. The sample carries around 75,000 clones, about 88% recorded once. Source: peripheral blood, taken on day 0 of AZD1222 vaccination. The receptors were gathered from an adult in good health.

This chain uses TRBV29-1 with TRBJ1-2, with a tentative D call TRBD1 (5 bases). Per germline, CDR1 SQVTM and CDR2 ANQGSEA. V shed 5 bases and J shed 6 bases, with 16 bases lying between them. The CDR3 spans 13 residues. The CDR3 bases are TGCAGCGTTCGGGGCGCGAACCTAAATGGCTACACCTTC. It codes for CSVRGANLNGYTF.

To note about this clone: The sample carries other DNA sequences with the same CDR3. J is TRBJ1-5 and V is TRBV3-1 (or the pseudogene TRBV3-2); 9 bases align to TRBD1. Germline V CDR1 and CDR2: LGHDT, YNNKEL (reference sequence). The junction had 0 bases not matched to a gene; V was cut back by 4 bases and J by 5 bases. This CDR3 region has 13 residues. The CDR3 nucleotides are TGTGCCAGCAGCCGGGACAGGGATCAGCCCCAGCATTTT. Protein product: CASSRDRDQPQHF.

The chain employs TRBV5-8 and TRBJ1-2; D possibly corresponds to TRBD1 (6 bases). CDR3 length: 14 residues. Trimming shortened V by 4 bases and J by 6 bases, and 16 bases separated the two germline ends. Germline assignment: CDR1 SGHTS and CDR2 YDEGEE. This CDR3 reads CASSGWTDKDGYTF. DNA of the CDR3: TGTGCCAGCAGCGGGTGGACAGATAAGGATGGCTACACCTTC.

The chain is built from TRBV18 and TRBJ1-3, with a tentative D call TRBD1 (5 bases). The CDR3 is 15 residues long. The ends were cut back, 3 bases at V and 3 bases at J, with 12 bases in the middle. CDR1 KGHSH and CDR2 LQKENI come from the germline V gene. The DNA of the CDR3 is TGTGCCAGCTCACCGGAGGGGTTATATGGAAACACCATATATTTT. Protein: CASSPEGLYGNTIYF.

V gene TRBV7-9 combines with J gene TRBJ2-2; the D gene is possibly TRBD2 (6 bases). The CDR3 length is 18 residues. Germline CDR1 reads SEHNR; CDR2 reads FQNEAQ (reference sequence). The ends were cut back, 1 base at V and 3 bases at J, with 18 bases in the middle. The CDR3 DNA follows: TGTGCCAGCAGCTTAGAAGAAGGGGCAGGGAGGCACACCGGGGAGCTGTTTTTT. As protein: CASSLEEGAGRHTGELFF.

The chain couples TRBV11-2 to TRBJ2-1; 10 positions agree with TRBD2. CDR1 is SGHAT, CDR2 FQNNGV, per germline. The CDR3 extends over 14 amino acids. Losses at the gene ends were 5 bases for V and 4 bases for J; bases not matched to a gene: 2. CDR3 loop: CASSQRGGYNEQFF. CDR3 DNA: TGTGCCAGCAGCCAGCGGGGGGGGTACAATGAGCAGTTCTTC.